This T cell receptor (beta chain) was obtained from a study of shared clonotypes between healthy human individuals. Findings and limits, study-wide: Generation probabilities were higher for clonotypes shared across all four sorted-subset donors than for unshared ones. Estimated richness was generally greater in naive than memory subsets.

With regard to this clone: Antigen unknown.

The repertoire was sequenced with immunoSEQ multiplex PCR; TCRdb's copy has only in-frame clones and lacks some. Of about 660,000 clones listed, approximately 79% are singletons. In the CD4+ fraction, cells were divided into CD45RA+ naive and CD45RA-negative memory subsets. Trimming cost V 2 bases and J 5 bases; bases outside gene matches: 8. Germline V gene data show CDR1 as MDHEN and CDR2 as SYDVKM. The CDR3 sequence is 16 residues long. This receptor was obtained from a woman in her thirties in good health. The sample taken for sequencing was memory CD4+ T cells sorted from blood. The sample's subset: CD45RA-negative fraction. The chain uses TRBV28 and TRBJ2-1; 8 bases align to TRBD2. CDR3 bases: TGTGCCAGCAGTTTAGCCCCGGGACTAGAAAACAATGAGCAGTTCTTC. Its translation: CASSLAPGLENNEQFF.